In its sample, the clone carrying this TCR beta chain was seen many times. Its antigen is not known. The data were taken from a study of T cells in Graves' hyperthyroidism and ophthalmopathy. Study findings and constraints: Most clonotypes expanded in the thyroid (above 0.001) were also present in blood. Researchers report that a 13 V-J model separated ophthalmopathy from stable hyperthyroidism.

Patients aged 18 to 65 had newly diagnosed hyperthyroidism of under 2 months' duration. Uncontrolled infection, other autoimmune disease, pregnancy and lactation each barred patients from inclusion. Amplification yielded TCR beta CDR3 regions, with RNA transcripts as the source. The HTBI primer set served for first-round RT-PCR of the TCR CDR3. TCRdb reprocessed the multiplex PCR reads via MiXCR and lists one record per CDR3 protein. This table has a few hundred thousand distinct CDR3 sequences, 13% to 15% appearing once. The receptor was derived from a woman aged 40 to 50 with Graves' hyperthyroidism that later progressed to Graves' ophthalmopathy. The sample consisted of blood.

The CDR3 sequence is CASSQTGRDTEAFF. CDR3 nucleotide sequence: TGTGCCAGCAGCCAAACGGGACGGGACACTGAAGCTTTCTTT. The chain has TRBV5-6 and TRBJ1-1, with D possibly being TRBD1 (5 bases). The V and J ends lost 4 bases and 3 bases respectively, with 13 bases between them. Germline CDR1 and CDR2: SGHDT and YYEEEE. The CDR3 spans 14 residues. Supplemented by reference TRBV5-6 and TRBJ1-1, the full variable domain reads DAGVTQSPTHLIKTRGQQVTLRCSPKSGHDTVSWYQQALGQGPQFIFQYYEEEERQRGNFPDRFSGHQFPNYSSELNVNALLLGDSALYLCASSQTGRDTEAFFGQGTRLTVV.